This T cell receptor beta chain was profiled in a study of blood T cell repertoires in COVID-19. Looking at the study overall: T cells, B-cell-depleted T cells, or PBMCs supplied cDNA or gDNA.

Recovered status in Cohort 3 required two negative PCRs, clearance, or symptom resolution. The CDR3 consists of 11 residues. The V gene's germline CDR1 is SGHDN and CDR2 FVKESK. Trimming stripped 4 bases from V and 3 bases from J, with 3 bases between. In the original processing: Amplification of reference gene primers provided the estimated nucleated cell counts. The data were produced by immunoSEQ multiplex PCR, yet TCRdb's version contains in-frame clones alone and is incomplete. V and J calls and clone size follow that table, whereas D and trimming were derived from the DNA. This sample has 250,000 to 350,000 clones, with 87% found just once.

The chain links TRBV14 to TRBJ2-5; D gene unclear. The sample consisted of PBMCs or T cells enriched from blood (not recorded which). This receptor was obtained from a woman in her late teens or twenties who had recovered from COVID-19. CDR3 in amino acids: CASSREETQYF. The CDR3 DNA sequence: TGTGCCAGCAGCCGAGAAGAGACCCAGTACTTC.